Detailed here is one TCR beta chain. Trimming shortened V by 6 bases and J by 2 bases, and 14 bases separated the two germline ends. The CDR3 sequence is 14 residues long. Germline lookup yields CDR1 SQVTM and CDR2 ANQGSEA. The record originates from a study of cytomegalovirus exposure and HLA in healthy donors. PCR used 60 Vbeta primers and 13 Jbeta primers. The protocol was immunoSEQ multiplex PCR, while the TCRdb copy is restricted to in-frame clones and leaves out a portion. This table has more than 75,000 clones, about 87% appearing once. The sequenced material came from PBMCs. The clonotype was recovered from a man younger than 35 in good health and CMV-seronegative. This chain links TRBV29-1 with TRBJ2-1; possible D gene TRBD2, 5 bases. Here the CDR3 reads CSVPSSGTYNEQFF. CDR3 in DNA: TGCAGCGTCCCCTCAAGCGGAACCTACAATGAGCAGTTCTTC.